These 2 T cell receptor beta chains share one sample of origin, sequenced in a study of T cells after yellow fever vaccination. MiXCR, applied by TCRdb to the 5' RACE reads, yields one record per CDR3 protein. The table has some 500,000 distinct CDR3 sequences, approximately 13% seen once. Sequencing used PBMCs, obtained on the day of the yellow fever booster vaccination. These receptors were collected from a man aged 25-45 years who received the YFV17D yellow fever vaccine.

This clonotype was seen a handful of times. The chain has TRBV5-5 and TRBJ2-1, with TRBD2 identical over 8 bases. Germline loops: CDR1 SGHKS, CDR2 YYEKEE (reference sequence). J lost 2 bases, V lost 4 bases, and 5 bases had no gene match. This CDR3 comprises 15 residues. CDR3 in DNA: TGTGCCAGCAGCCCACTAGCGGCACCCTACAATGAGCAGTTCTTC. Translating gives CASSPLAAPYNEQFF.

This clonotype has a handful of counts. J is TRBJ2-5 and V is TRBV6-6; unclear D gene. V lost 2 bases and J lost 3, with 7 bases in between. CDR3 length equals 13 residues. The germline gives CDR1 MNHNY, CDR2 SVGAGI (reference sequence). The CDR3 sequence is CASSYRAKETQYF. DNA of the CDR3: TGTGCCAGCAGTTACCGGGCGAAAGAGACCCAGTACTTC.